Following are 27 T cell receptor beta chains from one sample sequenced in a study of molecular identifiers for immune sequencing clone quantification. TCRdb ran MiXCR on the PCR reads and lists one entry per CDR3 protein. In the table there are 300,000 to 350,000 distinct CDR3 sequences, roughly a fifth of which are singletons. The source material was naive CD8+ T cells from blood, with Jurkat cell RNA spiked in. The subset here: FACS-sorted CD8+CD4-CCR7+CD45RA+ naive T cells. All receptors come from a human donor in good health. Some libraries in this study had Jurkat cell RNA spiked in.

This clonotype was found many times. The J gene is TRBJ2-1, the V gene TRBV20-1; TRBD2 agrees at 7 bases. The CDR3 covers 15 residues. J lost 0 bases, V lost 6 bases, and 8 bases had no gene match. Per the germline V gene, CDR1 is DFQATT and CDR2 is SNEGSKA (reference sequence). In DNA, the CDR3 is TGCAGTGCCCCGGCCGGGACTATCTCCTACAATGAGCAGTTCTTC. It encodes CSAPAGTISYNEQFF.

As for this clonotype: A single base separates this from a much larger clone, so it may be a read error. The chain combines TRBV6-2 or TRBV6-3 with TRBJ2-1, with D perhaps matching TRBD1 (6 bases). The CDR3 runs 15 residues. V was shortened by 4 bases and J by 8 bases, with 18 bases between the two germline ends. Per the germline V gene, CDR1 is MNHEY and CDR2 is SVGEGT. CDR3 sequence: CASSSTGPPGDEQFF. The DNA of the CDR3 is TGTGCCAGCAGTTCTACGGGACCGCCAGGGGATGAGCAGTTCTTC.

In this sample, this clonotype turned up many times. This chain uses TRBV29-1 with TRBJ2-5; D may be TRBD2 (5 bases). Trimming removed 4 bases at V and 5 bases at J, with 5 bases between. Germline V gene sequence: CDR1 SQVTM, CDR2 ANQGSEA. The CDR3 is 10 amino acids. CDR3 nucleotides: TGCAGCGTTGGAGGGGAGACCCAGTACTTC. Its protein is CSVGGETQYF.

Points on this clonotype: A much larger clone is a single base away; this may be a read error. The rearrangement uses TRBV28 and TRBJ2-5, with D perhaps given as TRBD1 or TRBD2 (6 bases each). Trimming stripped 2 bases from V and 7 bases from J, with 17 bases between. The CDR3 spans 15 residues. The germline V gene encodes CDR1 MDHEN and CDR2 SYDVKM. CDR3 DNA: TGTGCCAGCAGTTTACGGGGGCGGACAAGCGGGACCCAGTACTTC. Translating gives CASSLRGRTSGTQYF.

In this sample, this clonotype turned up many times. V gene TRBV27 combines with J gene TRBJ1-1; 9 bases are shared with TRBD1. The CDR3 length is 13 residues. J gave up 4 bases and V 6 bases, and 3 bases lay outside the gene matches. CDR1 is MNHEY, CDR2 SMNVEV, per germline (reference sequence). The CDR3 nucleotides read TGTGCCAGCAGAGGGGACAGGGCCACTGAAGCTTTCTTT. Residues: CASRGDRATEAFF.

This clonotype was seen repeatedly, ten times or more. V usage is TRBV6-6 and J usage is TRBJ1-5; D ambiguous. V gave up 0 bases and J gave up 0 bases, with 6 bases separating them. CDR3 length: 15 residues. Germline CDR1 and CDR2: MNHNY and SVGAGI (reference sequence). The CDR3 here is CASSYSAVSNQPQHF. The CDR3 DNA follows: TGTGCCAGCAGTTACTCGGCAGTTAGCAATCAGCCCCAGCATTTT.

This clonotype was observed many times. Here the CDR3 reads CASSQEGTQPKNTEAFF. CDR3 nucleotides: TGCGCCAGCAGCCAAGAGGGGACTCAACCTAAGAACACTGAAGCTTTCTTT. The gene calls are TRBV4-1 and TRBJ1-1; D may be TRBD1 (5 bases). CDR3 length equals 17 residues. Trimming removed 0 bases from V and 1 base from J, with 15 bases in between. Germline CDR1 and CDR2: MGHRA and YSYEKL.

Details on this clonotype: No conserved phenylalanine or tryptophan ends this CDR3, so it is likely a read error. This chain uses TRBV12-3 or TRBV12-4 with TRBJ2-5; 9 bases line up with TRBD1. The CDR3 length is 14 residues. The CDR3 coding sequence is TGTGCCAGCAGCTTCGGGACAGGGCAAGTGACCCAGTACTGC. Residues: CASSFGTGQVTQYC.

This clonotype came up many times. The chain carries TRBV7-8 and TRBJ2-7; perhaps TRBD2 as D (6 bases). V was shortened by 1 base and J by 3 bases, with 10 bases between the two germline ends. Germline CDR1 reads SGHVS; CDR2 reads FQNEAQ. The CDR3 consists of 14 residues. CDR3 sequence (DNA): TGTGCCAGCAGCTTAGGGTGGGGGGACTACGAGCAGTACTTC. It translates to CASSLGWGDYEQYF. Full variable domain (outside the CDR3, taken from reference TRBV7-8 and TRBJ2-7): GAGVSQSPRYKVAKRGQDVALRCDPISGHVSLFWYQQALGQGPEFLTYFQNEAQLDKSGLPSDRFFAERPEGSVSTLKIQRTQQEDSAVYLCASSLGWGDYEQYFGPGTRLTVT.

The rearrangement links TRBV30 to TRBJ1-1; D not resolved. This CDR3 has 13 amino acids. V dropped 0 bases and J dropped 2 bases, with 7 bases sitting between them. In germline, CDR1 is GTSNPN, CDR2 SVGIG (reference sequence). For the CDR3, the DNA is TGTGCCTGGAGTGTCACCCTTAACACTGAAGCTTTCTTT. Translation: CAWSVTLNTEAFF.

As regards this clonotype: This may stem from a read error, because a much larger clone lies one nucleotide away. This rearrangement joins TRBV2 to TRBJ2-2; 12 nucleotides line up with TRBD2. Germline-derived CDR1 and CDR2 are SNHLY and FYNNEI. Trimming removed 5 bases from V and 3 bases from J; junction bases left unmatched: 4. The CDR3 contains 16 residues. The CDR3 sequence: CASSRTSGVHTGELFF. In nucleotides, the CDR3 is TGTGCCAGCAGTCGGACTAGCGGGGTACACACCGGGGAGCTGTTTTTT. Drawing the rest from reference TRBV2 and TRBJ2-2, the complete variable domain is EPEVTQTPSHQVTQMGQEVILRCVPISNHLYFYWYRQILGQKVEFLVSFYNNEISEKSEIFDDQFSVERPDGSNFTLKIRSTKLEDSAMYFCASSRTSGVHTGELFFGEGSRLTVL.

This clonotype was detected only a few times. The V and J genes are TRBV4-3 and TRBJ2-7; 7 nucleotides match TRBD1. CDR1 is LGHNA, CDR2 YSLEER, per germline. CDR3 length equals 14 residues. V lost 4 bases, J lost 7 bases, and 10 bases stayed unmatched. For the CDR3, the DNA is TGCGCCAGCAGCCCACTCCCGCTGGGACAGGAGCAGTACTTC. It specifies CASSPLPLGQEQYF.

The chain couples TRBV12-2 to TRBJ2-7. TRBV12-2 is a pseudogene segment. This CDR3 is built from 10 residues. CDR3 bases: TGTGCAAGTCTACACGCCTCAGGCATGGTC. It yields the protein CASLHASGMV.

The chain links TRBV30 to TRBJ2-1, with TRBD1 matching 7 bases. Unmatched junction bases numbered 4, after V lost 1 base and J lost 4 bases. In germline, CDR1 is GTSNPN, CDR2 SVGIG (reference sequence). The CDR3 spans 14 residues. The CDR3, as DNA: TGTGCCTGGAGTGCGCGGACAGGTTACAATGAGCAGTTCTTC. It codes for CAWSARTGYNEQFF.

V usage is TRBV6-2 or TRBV6-3 and J usage is TRBJ2-1; 15 nucleotides match TRBD2. The CDR3 is 15 amino acids. J gave up 8 bases and V 2 bases, and 1 base lay outside the gene matches. Germline values: CDR1 MNHEY, CDR2 SVGEGT. The CDR3 here is CASSYGLAGGDEQFF. The CDR3 DNA follows: TGTGCCAGCAGTTACGGACTAGCGGGAGGGGATGAGCAGTTCTTC.

In this sample, this clonotype turned up a few times. The V call is TRBV5-6, the J call TRBJ2-2, with D unclear. The CDR3 is 15 amino acids. CDR1 is SGHDT and CDR2 is YYEEEE in the germline V gene. With 4 bases removed from V and 3 bases from J, the gap between germline ends came to 13 bases. For the CDR3, the DNA is TGTGCCAGCAGCCCCGTTGAGGTGGACACCGGGGAGCTGTTTTTT. Its translation is CASSPVEVDTGELFF.

This clonotype was counted at least ten times. The chain links TRBV30 to TRBJ2-7; 7 nucleotides agree with TRBD1. The CDR3 runs to 12 residues. Germline-derived CDR1 and CDR2 are GTSNPN and SVGIG (reference sequence). Losses at the gene ends were 2 bases for V and 5 bases for J; bases not matched to a gene: 3. In DNA, the CDR3 is TGTGCCTGGAGTTACGGACAGGACGAGCAGTACTTC. This translates into CAWSYGQDEQYF.

The table lists this clonotype with many counts. The chain carries TRBV5-1 and TRBJ2-7; 8 positions match TRBD1. This CDR3 comprises 14 residues. Losses at the gene ends were 1 base for V and 2 bases for J; bases not matched to a gene: 2. The V gene's germline CDR1 is SGHRS and CDR2 YFSETQ. The CDR3 spells CASSLTGGAYEQYF. CDR3 sequence (DNA): TGCGCCAGCAGCTTGACAGGGGGAGCCTACGAGCAGTACTTC.

This clonotype occurred many times. The chain has TRBV5-7 and TRBJ2-5; 8 bases are a match to TRBD1. TRBV5-7 is an ORF, with its function uncertain. The CDR3 is made up of 16 amino acids. Losses at the gene ends were 1 base for V and 5 bases for J; bases not matched to a gene: 10. The CDR3 here is CASSLLQGDIGETQYF. CDR3 DNA: TGTGCCAGCAGCTTGCTACAGGGGGATATTGGCGAGACCCAGTACTTC.

This clonotype was recorded at least ten times. J is TRBJ2-7 and V is TRBV6-5; tentative D call: TRBD2 (5 bases). The CDR3 covers 14 residues. Germline assignment: CDR1 MNHEY and CDR2 SVGAGI. V lost 0 bases, J lost 5 bases, and 11 bases lay in between. CDR3 residues: CASSYSYEGDEQYF. The DNA for the CDR3 is TGTGCCAGCAGTTACTCGTATGAGGGTGACGAGCAGTACTTC.

As regards this clonotype: A much bigger clone sits one base away, suggesting this may be a read error. This rearrangement joins TRBV6-5 to TRBJ1-5; D remains unclear. CDR1 and CDR2 from the germline V gene are MNHEY and SVGAGI. The CDR3 loop spans 13 amino acids. The CDR3 DNA reads as TGTGCCAGCAGTCACTCGGGGAAGCAGCCCCAGCATTTT. It translates to CASSHSGKQPQHF.

This clonotype occurred many times. CDR3 protein: CASSLLGGDTDTQYF. DNA for the CDR3: TGTGCCAGCAGCTTATTAGGGGGAGACACAGATACGCAGTATTTT. The chain carries TRBV7-6 and TRBJ2-3; maybe TRBD1 (6 bases). Between the trimmed V and J ends, which lost 2 bases and 2 bases, there was a span of 11 bases. Germline CDR1 is SGHVS and CDR2 is FNYEAQ. The CDR3 has 15 residues.

This clonotype was seen only once. This may stem from a read error, because a much larger clone lies one nucleotide away. The gene calls are TRBV30 and TRBJ1-1, with D unclear. There are 12 residues in the CDR3. CDR1 and CDR2 (germline): GTSNPN, SVGIG (reference sequence). V was shortened by 2 bases and J by 4 bases, with 8 bases between the two germline ends. CDR3 coding DNA: TGTGCCTGGAGTTATGGAAGCACTGAAGCTTTCTTT. It encodes CAWSYGSTEAFF.

This clonotype was seen a handful of times. The chain combines TRBV12-3 or TRBV12-4 with TRBJ2-2, with TRBD2 matching over 7 bases. The V segment lost 5 bases and the J segment 5 bases; nucleotides outside the gene matches: 8. This CDR3 region has 15 residues. The CDR3 sequence is CASSPYGRPTGELFF. CDR3 nucleotide sequence: TGTGCCAGCAGTCCCTACGGGAGGCCTACCGGGGAGCTGTTTTTT.

This clonotype was seen ten or more times. This chain connects TRBV5-1 to TRBJ2-7, with 7 nucleotides matching TRBD1. J gave up 3 bases and V 0 bases, and 6 bases lay outside the gene matches. This CDR3 contains 15 residues. Germline values: CDR1 SGHRS, CDR2 YFSETQ. The CDR3 spells CASSLVPRQGYEQYF. In DNA, the CDR3 is TGCGCCAGCAGCTTGGTACCCCGACAGGGCTACGAGCAGTACTTC.

Note on this clonotype: Given the absence of the conserved phenylalanine or tryptophan at the CDR3 end, a read error is likely. The V gene is TRBV4-3, the J gene TRBJ1-2; 7 bases are a match to TRBD1. The germline CDR1 and CDR2 sequences are LGHNA and YSLEER. Trimming removed 0 bases from V and 4 bases from J; junction bases left unmatched: 8. This CDR3 is built from 16 residues. The CDR3 DNA sequence: TGCGCCAGCAGCCAAGATTACGACAGGGAAATCTATGGCTACACCTAC. Translation: CASSQDYDREIYGYTY.

This clonotype was detected a few times. The CDR3 here is CSARDTVKTYNEQFF. The CDR3 DNA sequence: TGCAGTGCTAGGGACACGGTAAAAACCTACAATGAGCAGTTCTTC. The genes are TRBV20-1 and TRBJ2-1; tentatively, D is TRBD1 (5 bases). This CDR3 region has 15 residues. Germline CDR1 and CDR2: DFQATT and SNEGSKA (reference sequence). V was trimmed by 3 bases and J by 2 bases, leaving 14 bases between them.